This T cell receptor (beta chain) was obtained from a study of cytomegalovirus exposure and HLA in healthy donors (dated by TCRdb to 2016 to 2017). At the level of the whole study: According to an earlier analysis of 587 of the donors, some 180 million T cells yielded 117 million unique TCR beta sequences and around 300 Gb of sequence data. Typing coverage varied by locus: roughly 629-630 donors for A, B, C, DRB1 and DQB1; around 560 for DQA1; around 570 for DPA1; around 450 for DPB1. To predict cytomegalovirus infection status, the study combined high-throughput TCR immunosequencing, statistical association of individual TCRs with disease status, and machine learning. In an earlier analysis of a few hundred of the donors, high-throughput TCR beta sequencing was used to judge whether each TCR beta V gene segment behaved as functional or pseudogenic. Donor age, sex, ethnicity and CMV serostatus were compiled together with the repertoire data. Both class I and class II loci were covered by HLA typing, at four-digit resolution. The study profiled the T cell repertoires of fewer than 850 subjects by immunosequencing and related them to cytomegalovirus serostatus. Among the roughly 400 genotyped donors, about 85% belonged to the genetic ancestry cluster associated with self-reported Caucasian donors. Roughly five DR-DQ haplotypes were handled as single units for association and clustering because linkage in the cohort was strong. An early release covering just under 650 HLA-typed donors comprised 250 to 350 gigabases of sequencing data and tens of millions of unique TCR sequences. To study patterns of TCR occurrence, a later analysis re-analyzed previously published TCR beta repertoires from 550 to 800 donors and added high-resolution HLA genotyping. In a later genetic analysis, genome-wide SNP genotypes for about 65% of the roughly 700 donors were used, and that subset was treated as a discovery cohort. Among about 400 genotyped donors of the cohort, an average of about 240,000 unique TCR beta nucleotide sequences was sequenced per donor, of which 15% to 20% were non-productive. Besides the first cohort of 666 subjects, a separate validation cohort made up of roughly 120 different subjects was used. Rather than using new phenotypic data, the later analysis identified candidate immune exposures from TCR beta sequences and from how often those sequences occurred across donors. The study aimed to test whether signatures of past pathogen exposure could be identified by cataloging public T cell receptors. All discovery cohort repertoires had been generated on a single sequencing platform.

Results the study describes overall, beyond this receptor: V-gene and J-gene trimming of TCR beta chains was associated with a missense DCLRE1C variant in a later genetic analysis, and the association was replicated in an independent cohort. Roughly uniform sequencing depth across donors was assumed in presence/absence analyses, although this assumption may not hold. A further reported finding was that TCR beta sequences accurately predicted the HLA-A and HLA-B alleles for most subjects in the first cohort. It was suggested by the authors that the approach could potentially be generalized to other disease states and immunological phenotypes. Because counts were too low, roughly 17 rarely observed V segments, including chromosome 9 orphons, were left out of the earlier analysis of 587 of the donors. At a false discovery rate of 0.05, a later analysis linked under 20,000 TCR beta sequences to specific HLA alleles. Linkage disequilibrium might explain the correlated functional status among segregating V segments, but an unknown experimental factor could not be excluded. Because HLA typing was unavailable for some donors at each locus, only the typed subset was used in association tests. Broadly in line with IMGT annotations, most TCR beta V segments showed up in productive rearrangements about 90% or about 30% of the time in an earlier analysis of under 700 of the donors. Most CMV-associated TCR beta chains appeared to be HLA-restricted in a later analysis, and the HLA associations seemed to be driven largely by CMV exposure. A total of 150 to 200 TCR beta chains were listed by the study as associated with cytomegalovirus. The classifier was reported to diagnose cytomegalovirus status with high specificity and sensitivity in both the original cohort and the validation cohort. A cluster of highly shared sequence variants was judged likely to represent a technical artifact of the sequencing pipeline. According to a later analysis, TCR association rates differed among HLA loci, with DRB1 alleles showing the most associated TCRs and HLA-C alleles showing the fewest. Across donors, most TCR sequences were observed very rarely, whereas some public TCRs were present in many individuals. This cohort had only TCR beta chains sequenced, and the lack of alpha or paired-chain data limited which features could be detected. A few of the identified cytomegalovirus-associated TCR beta chains were confirmed in vitro to be specific for cytomegalovirus antigens. Several of the top co-occurrence clusters appeared to be linked to parvovirus B19, influenza, CMV and Epstein-Barr virus, according to a later analysis. When HLA alleles, especially DR and DQ, strongly co-occurred, attributing TCR associations to individual alleles was difficult. The only immune exposure information available for the cohort was CMV serostatus. In a later analysis, HLA-associated TCR beta chains were found to be more clonally expanded and to have lower generation probabilities than equally common non-associated chains. A later genetic analysis reported fewer N-insertions in productive TCRs among donors in an Asian-associated ancestry cluster than the roughly 700-donor mean.

The cohort comprised some 700 healthy bone marrow donors. All cohort members were sampled while nominally healthy, although unrecorded immune exposures were likely present. The donor was CMV seronegative and belonged to the group of over 350 seronegative cohort members. Every donor gave a peripheral blood sample, and the peripheral blood mononuclear cells from that sample were used for TCR beta sequencing. Genomic DNA was extracted from the blood cell samples with the Qiagen DNeasy Blood Extraction Kit. Libraries were made using the immunoSEQ multiplex PCR assay. For the multiplex PCR, a mixture combining 60 forward primers for TCR Vbeta segments and 13 reverse primers for TCR Jbeta segments was used. Amplification of the CDR3 region of rearranged TCR beta genes was performed with a multiplex PCR assay on genomic DNA. The Illumina HiSeq System was used to sequence the amplified TCR beta libraries as 87-base-pair reads. The study's processing was this. A later analysis counted approximately 84 million unique TCR beta chains across the roughly 700 repertoires, and 10 million to 11 million of these chains were shared by at least two donors. A nearest-neighbor algorithm error-corrected the raw reads and collapsed the reads into unique sequences, merging closely related sequences to remove PCR and sequencing errors. CDR3 sequences were aligned to IMGT reference sequences to assign V, D and J gene segments. For a sequence to be retained, at least a six-nucleotide match to both a V gene segment and a J gene segment was required. Rearrangements were called productive when the CDR3 lacked stop codons and stayed in frame with V and J; all others were non-productive. Following IMGT convention, CDR3 was defined as the stretch from the second conserved V-encoded cysteine to the conserved J-encoded phenylalanine. In an earlier analysis of just under 600 of the donors, sequences lacking an unambiguous match to a single V gene segment were excluded. An earlier analysis of 587 of the donors classified V segments as functional when productive rearrangements were above 56.7% and as segregating when the standard deviation between donors was above 5%. A statistical classification framework was developed to diagnose cytomegalovirus status using the catalog of TCR beta chain sequences. In a later analysis, V and J genes were assigned by comparing TCR nucleotide sequences against IMGT/GENE-DB human TR gene sequences. Using the TCRdist pipeline, a later analysis assigned CDR3 sequences along with most-parsimonious VDJ recombination scenarios. In a later analysis, every TCR beta chain was defined by the combination of its CDR3 amino acid sequence and its V-gene family, and reads without a unique V-gene family were dropped. In a later analysis, a few hundred highly shared, low-generation-probability nucleotide sequences were removed to address suspected cross-contamination and a sequencing artifact. For each public chain, a later analysis derived a clonal expansion index from normalized ranks of inferred template counts within each repertoire. Generation probabilities in a later analysis came from a VDJ recombination model fitted to out-of-frame rearrangements, and those results were checked against IGoR. In a later analysis, hypergeometric tests were used to score TCR-TCR, TCR-HLA and TCR-CMV co-occurrence, with a repertoire-size bias correction applied to TCR pairs. In a later analysis, false discovery rates were estimated by permuting HLA or CMV assignments 20 times. A later analysis grouped co-occurring TCRs with DBSCAN, adding TCRdist sequence similarity when clustering within HLA-allele-positive subsets. For co-occurrence clustering, repertoires with fewer than 30,000 or more than 120,000 public chains were excluded, along with five repertoires with anomalous nucleotide sharing. TCRdb retrieved this table from immuneACCESS and kept in-frame rearrangements only. Not all clones are present; in checked studies, unresolved V genes account for under half, and no reason is known for the remainder. Clone size and V and J calls were adopted from that table, with D and trimming inferred from the DNA. The sample profile shows approximately 220,000 clones; about 80% of them were found once. In total, the top ten clones hold around 16% of the sample.

Remarks on this clone: This clone's antigen is unknown. Per-base quality was not reported, and no clone a single base away is much larger than it.

The TCR comes from a man in his forties in good health and CMV-seronegative. Specimen: PBMCs.

The CDR3 protein is CASSLGLAGGTNTGELFF. The DNA reads as follows: TGCGCCAGCAGCTTGGGACTAGCGGGGGGTACGAACACCGGGGAGCTGTTTTTT. The chain joins TRBV5-1 to TRBJ2-2; the junction holds 13 bases that match TRBD2. The CDR3 measures 18 amino acids from cysteine to phenylalanine. CDR3 DNA only is kept here, 54 bases in frame from base 1. From V the trimming removes 0 bases and from J it removes 0 bases, while the gene matches leave 2 bases of the junction unaccounted for. The CDR1 and CDR2 encoded by the germline V gene are SGHRS and YFSETQ.